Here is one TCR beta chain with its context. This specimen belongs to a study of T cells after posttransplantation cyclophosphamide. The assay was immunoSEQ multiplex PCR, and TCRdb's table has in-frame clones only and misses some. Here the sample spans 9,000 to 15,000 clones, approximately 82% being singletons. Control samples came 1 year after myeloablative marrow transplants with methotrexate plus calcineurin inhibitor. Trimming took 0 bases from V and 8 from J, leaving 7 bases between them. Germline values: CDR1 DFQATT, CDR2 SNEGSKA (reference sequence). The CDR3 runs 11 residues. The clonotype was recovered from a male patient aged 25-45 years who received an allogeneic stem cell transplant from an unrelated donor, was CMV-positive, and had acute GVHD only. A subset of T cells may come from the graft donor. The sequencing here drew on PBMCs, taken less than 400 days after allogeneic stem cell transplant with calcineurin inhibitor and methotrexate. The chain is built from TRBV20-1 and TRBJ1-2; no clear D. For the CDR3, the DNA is TGCAGTGCTAGAGAGGAGAGAGGCTACACCTTC. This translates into CSAREERGYTF.